This T cell receptor beta chain is drawn from a study of T cells in Graves' hyperthyroidism and ophthalmopathy. Study-wide context: At the time of initial diagnosis and before any treatment, peripheral blood was collected.

The CDR3 regions of TCR beta were amplified from RNA transcripts. With the HTBI primer set, the TCR CDR3 went through a first round of RT-PCR. TCRdb independently ran MiXCR on the multiplex PCR reads; one entry per CDR3 protein. The table has 150,000 to 200,000 distinct CDR3 sequences, about a tenth seen once. With V trimmed by 4 bases and J by 3 bases, 8 bases remained unmatched. CDR1 is LNHDA and CDR2 is SQIVND in the germline V gene (reference sequence). The CDR3 runs 16 residues. The blood specimen was taken at initial hyperthyroidism diagnosis, before any ophthalmopathy symptoms. Material for sequencing was blood. The chain uses TRBV19 and TRBJ1-2; 10 nucleotides agree with TRBD1. This receptor was taken from a woman under 30 with Graves' hyperthyroidism that later progressed to Graves' ophthalmopathy. The CDR3 sequence: CASSTGTGANDYGYTF. The CDR3 DNA reads TGTGCCAGTAGTACCGGGACAGGGGCTAATGACTATGGCTACACCTTC.